The 28 T cell receptor beta chains below come from one sample, sequenced in a study of blood T cell repertoires in COVID-19 (dated by TCRdb to the early 2020s). The library relied on the immunoSEQ multiplex PCR assay. Entries here come from immuneACCESS through TCRdb and include only in-frame sequences with V and J called. Some clones fail to appear in such tables; in the studies checked, an unresolved V gene covers under half of the shortfall, and the cause of the remainder is unknown. A total of tens of thousands of clones appear in this sample, approximately 87% of them only once. The ten largest clones capture more than 3% of the sample. The sample taken for sequencing was peripheral blood. Source of these receptors: a human donor in a cohort sampled during active COVID-19.

This clone was seen a handful of times. The J gene is TRBJ2-7, the V gene TRBV6-6; possibly TRBD2 for D (5 bases). CDR3 length equals 12 residues. Trimming stripped 0 bases from V and 6 bases from J, with 6 bases between. Germline V gene sequence: CDR1 MNHNY, CDR2 SVGAGI (reference sequence). CDR3 loop: CASSYSEVEQYF. CDR3 bases: TGTGCCAGCAGTTACTCGGAGGTCGAGCAGTACTTC.

The chain carries TRBV5-4 and TRBJ2-5; possible D gene TRBD2, 5 bases. Trimming left V 4 bases short and J 1 base short, with 5 bases between. Per the germline V gene, CDR1 is SGHNT and CDR2 is YYREEE (reference sequence). This CDR3 comprises 12 residues. The CDR3 protein is CASSLAQETQYF. The DNA for the CDR3 is TGTGCCAGCAGCCTAGCCCAAGAGACCCAGTACTTC.

J is TRBJ1-5 and V is TRBV18; D is undetermined. This CDR3 region has 15 residues. The V gene lost 6 bases and the J gene lost 7 bases, with 19 bases spanning the gap. Looked up from germline, CDR1 is KGHSH and CDR2 is LQKENI. The CDR3 DNA sequence: TGTGCCAGCTCTGGAGTCGTTGGAGTGGAGCAGCCCCAGCATTTT. Translated: CASSGVVGVEQPQHF.

The chain uses TRBV7-2 and TRBJ1-5, with D hard to call. The CDR3 length is 15 residues. V dropped 3 bases and J dropped 1 base, with 10 bases sitting between them. Germline lookup yields CDR1 SGHTA and CDR2 FQGNSA. In DNA form, the CDR3 reads TGTGCCAGCAGCTTGACGGGCGGGAGCAATCAGCCCCAGCATTTT. It encodes CASSLTGGSNQPQHF.

V is TRBV7-6 and J is TRBJ2-2, with a tentative D call TRBD2 (6 bases). Germline V lookup: CDR1 SGHVS, CDR2 FNYEAQ. V was cut by 2 bases and J by 4 bases, with 14 bases left in between. CDR3 length equals 16 residues. CDR3 sequence (DNA): TGTGCCAGCAGCTTATTGGGGGGAGTGGTCACCGGGGAGCTGTTTTTT. Protein sequence: CASSLLGGVVTGELFF. The whole variable domain, remainder taken from reference TRBV7-6 and TRBJ2-2, is GAGVSQSPRYKVTKRGQDVALRCDPISGHVSLYWYRQALGQGPEFLTYFNYEAQQDKSGLPNDRFSAERPEGSISTLTIQRTEQRDSAMYRCASSLLGGVVTGELFFGEGSRLTVL.

The chain uses TRBV6-2 or TRBV6-3 and TRBJ2-7; D unclear. The CDR3 consists of 15 residues. Germline CDR1 MNHEY, CDR2 SVGEGT. V was pared by 2 bases and J by 0 bases, with 11 bases between. CDR3 amino acids: CASSYVAYSSYEQYF. CDR3 nucleotides: TGTGCCAGCAGTTACGTGGCGTACAGCTCCTACGAGCAGTACTTC.

V usage is TRBV6-5 and J usage is TRBJ1-4; no definite D call. The CDR3 runs 14 residues. The V gene lost 5 bases and the J gene lost 3 bases, with 10 bases spanning the gap. The germline V gene has CDR1 MNHEY and CDR2 SVGAGI. CDR3 residues: CASSPTSSNEKLFF. CDR3 in DNA: TGTGCCAGCAGTCCCACCAGTTCTAATGAAAAACTGTTTTTT.

The gene calls are TRBV6-6 and TRBJ2-7; D might be TRBD1 (6 bases). Trimming pared 11 bases from V and 4 bases from J, leaving 12 bases between. The CDR3 has 11 residues. In germline, CDR1 is MNHNY, CDR2 SVGAGI (reference sequence). CDR3 residues: CAQGKDYEQYF. The CDR3 DNA is TGTGCCCAGGGGAAGGATTACGAGCAGTACTTC.

The chain is built from TRBV10-3 and TRBJ2-7; the D gene is possibly TRBD2 (6 bases). Trimming stripped 3 bases from V and 1 base from J, with 10 bases between. CDR3 size: 14 residues. CDR1 is ENHRY, CDR2 SYGVKD, per germline. CDR3 region: CAISDRAGSYEQYF. CDR3 nucleotide sequence: TGTGCCATCAGTGACAGGGCGGGATCCTACGAGCAGTACTTC.

The chain recombines TRBV9 with TRBJ1-5, with 8 nucleotides matching TRBD1. The J segment lost 7 bases and the V segment lost 0 bases, leaving 3 bases of the junction unmatched. Per the germline V gene, CDR1 is SGDLS and CDR2 is YYNGEE. The CDR3 has 14 residues. The DNA for the CDR3 is TGTGCCAGCAGCGTAGGGACAGGGTTCCAGCCCCAGCATTTT. Amino acid sequence: CASSVGTGFQPQHF.

CDR3 in DNA: TGTGCCAGCAGCTCCGCCTACGAGCAGTACTTC. Its translation: CASSSAYEQYF. The chain has TRBV7-2 and TRBJ2-7; no reliable D call. Trimming left V 4 bases short and J 2 bases short, with 3 bases between. The CDR3 loop spans 11 amino acids. Germline lookup yields CDR1 SGHTA and CDR2 FQGNSA.

This clone has a single count. The chain uses TRBV5-1 and TRBJ2-2; TRBD2 aligns across 8 bases. There are 15 residues in the CDR3. Germline trimming cut 4 bases from V and 2 bases from J; bases unmatched to any gene: 4. The germline V gene encodes CDR1 SGHRS and CDR2 YFSETQ. The CDR3 protein is CASSQSGGNTGELFF. DNA for the CDR3: TGCGCCAGCAGCCAAAGCGGGGGTAACACCGGGGAGCTGTTTTTT.

CDR3 protein: CATEQGTDTQYF. The CDR3 DNA is TGTGCCACCGAACAGGGCACAGATACGCAGTATTTT. This sequence joins TRBV15 and TRBJ2-3; D may be TRBD1 (5 bases). This CDR3 has 12 amino acids. The germline V gene has CDR1 LNHNV and CDR2 YYDKDF (reference sequence). V lost 8 bases and J 1 base, leaving 7 bases between the germline ends.

As DNA, the CDR3 is TGTGCCAGCAGCTTAGAACCCCGGACAGGTTGGCCCTACGAGCAGTACTTC. Translating gives CASSLEPRTGWPYEQYF. The rearrangement links TRBV7-8 to TRBJ2-7; 7 nucleotides match TRBD1. CDR1 and CDR2 (germline): SGHVS, FQNEAQ. Trimming removed 1 base from V and 2 bases from J; junction bases left unmatched: 11. The CDR3 runs to 17 residues.

The chain recombines TRBV10-3 with TRBJ2-7; TRBD1 matches at 11 bases. V was pared by 6 bases and J by 3 bases, with 4 bases of the junction left unmatched. The V gene's germline CDR1 is ENHRY and CDR2 SYGVKD. The CDR3 is 14 amino acids. The CDR3 DNA reads as TGTGCCATCAGCTATGGGACAGGGGGCTACGAGCAGTACTTC. Its protein is CAISYGTGGYEQYF.

This clone was counted once. The CDR3 loop reads CASSLREGYYEQYF. The CDR3 DNA follows: TGTGCCAGCAGTTTAAGGGAGGGATATTACGAGCAGTACTTC. The chain has TRBV27 and TRBJ2-7, with 7 bases identical to TRBD2. Germline V gene sequence: CDR1 MNHEY, CDR2 SMNVEV (reference sequence). After removal of 2 bases from V and 4 bases from J, the junction contained 5 bases not matched to a gene. The CDR3 has 14 amino acids.

The chain employs TRBV4-2 and TRBJ2-7; tentatively, D is TRBD2 (6 bases). V lost 1 base to trimming and J lost 3 bases, with 7 bases between them. Germline V gene data show CDR1 as LGHNA and CDR2 as YNFKEQ. The CDR3 spans 13 residues. The CDR3 coding sequence is TGTGCCAGCAGCCAAGGGGAGGTCTACGAGCAGTACTTC. This gives the protein CASSQGEVYEQYF.

V is TRBV16 and J is TRBJ2-1; no reliable D call. The germline V and J ends were trimmed by 1 base and 8 bases, with 3 bases remaining between them. CDR3 size: 11 residues. Germline-derived CDR1 and CDR2 are KGHSY and FQNENV. CDR3 loop: CASSQLYEQFF. The CDR3 DNA sequence: TGTGCCAGCAGCCAATTATATGAGCAGTTCTTC.

The J gene is TRBJ2-2, the V gene TRBV7-9; D perhaps matches TRBD2 (6 bases). The V end lost 5 bases, the J end lost 4 bases, and 11 bases lay between the germline ends. The CDR3 is 14 amino acids. Germline assignment: CDR1 SEHNR and CDR2 FQNEAQ (reference sequence). The CDR3 loop reads CASSPGLSTGELFF. DNA for the CDR3: TGTGCCAGCAGCCCAGGACTATCCACCGGGGAGCTGTTTTTT. Using reference TRBV7-9 and TRBJ2-2 for the parts outside the CDR3, the full variable domain is DTGVSQNPRHKITKRGQNVTFRCDPISEHNRLYWYRQTLGQGPEFLTYFQNEAQLEKSRLLSDRFSAERPKGSFSTLEIQRTEQGDSAMYLCASSPGLSTGELFFGEGSRLTVL.

This rearrangement joins TRBV6-2 or TRBV6-3 to TRBJ2-1; D possibly corresponds to TRBD2 (5 bases). V was pared by 3 bases and J by 3 bases, with 12 bases between. CDR1 MNHEY and CDR2 SVGEGT come from the germline V gene. This CDR3 is built from 15 residues. The CDR3 nucleotides read TGTGCCAGCAGTTATAAGTTGGCGGGCTACAATGAGCAGTTCTTC. It specifies CASSYKLAGYNEQFF.

This chain connects TRBV5-6 to TRBJ1-4; D is possibly TRBD1 (5 bases). Germline V gives CDR1 SGHDT, CDR2 YYEEEE. The CDR3 is 14 amino acids. V was cut by 2 bases and J by 13 bases, with 18 bases left in between. The CDR3 nucleotides are TGTGCCAGCAGCTTTGGGACGGGGGAAGTAGGACTGTTTTTT. It is translated as CASSFGTGEVGLFF.

CDR3: CASRAGTGDPYTF. The DNA of the CDR3 is TGCGCCAGCAGAGCCGGGACAGGGGACCCCTACACCTTC. The V gene is TRBV5-1, the J gene TRBJ1-2, with 10 bases fitting TRBD1. The V segment lost 5 bases and the J segment 10 bases; nucleotides outside the gene matches: 8. CDR1 is SGHRS and CDR2 is YFSETQ in the germline V gene. The CDR3 covers 13 residues.

The chain carries TRBV11-2 and TRBJ2-2, with TRBD2 matching 10 bases. The germline gives CDR1 SGHAT, CDR2 FQNNGV. The CDR3 contains 16 residues. Trimming removed 5 bases from V and 7 bases from J; junction bases left unmatched: 10. CDR3 coding DNA: TGTGCCAGCAGCCTATTGGCGTTAGCGGGAGGCGGGGAGCTGTTTTTT. It yields the protein CASSLLALAGGGELFF.

V and J are TRBV2 and TRBJ2-1; 9 bases line up with TRBD2. Germline loops: CDR1 SNHLY, CDR2 FYNNEI. With 3 bases clipped from V and 0 bases from J, the junction kept 0 bases outside the gene matches. The CDR3 contains 15 residues. The CDR3 loop reads CASSDSGSSYNEQFF. The CDR3, as DNA: TGTGCCAGCAGTGATAGCGGGAGCTCCTACAATGAGCAGTTCTTC. The full variable domain, completed using reference TRBV2 and TRBJ2-1, is EPEVTQTPSHQVTQMGQEVILRCVPISNHLYFYWYRQILGQKVEFLVSFYNNEISEKSEIFDDQFSVERPDGSNFTLKIRSTKLEDSAMYFCASSDSGSSYNEQFFGPGTRLTVL.

CDR3 sequence reads: CASSIGGPRGETQYF. The CDR3 DNA reads as TGTGCCAGTAGTATAGGGGGTCCTAGGGGAGAGACCCAGTACTTC. The V and J genes are TRBV19 and TRBJ2-5, with D perhaps matching TRBD1 (5 bases). In germline, CDR1 is LNHDA, CDR2 SQIVND (reference sequence). This CDR3 is 15 amino acids long. Trimming took 1 base from V and 4 from J, leaving 13 bases between them.

In DNA, the CDR3 is TGTGCCAGTAGTATAGATTTCCAGCCTTACTACAATCAGCCCCAGCATTTT. This sequence encodes CASSIDFQPYYNQPQHF. J is TRBJ1-5 and V is TRBV19; D is unresolved. There are 17 residues in the CDR3. Trimming removed 0 bases from V and 3 bases from J, with 15 bases in between. Germline V gene lookup returns CDR1 LNHDA and CDR2 SQIVND (reference sequence).

The rearrangement joins TRBV4-3 to TRBJ2-7; D remains unclear. Germline V gives CDR1 LGHNA, CDR2 YSLEER. The V and J ends lost 2 bases and 0 bases respectively, with 11 bases between them. The CDR3 is 15 residues long. For the CDR3, the DNA is TGCGCCAGCAGCCAAACGCAGGCCCACTCCTACGAGCAGTACTTC. This translates into CASSQTQAHSYEQYF.

The chain is built from TRBV19 and TRBJ2-7, with D possibly matching TRBD1 (6 bases). The CDR3 is made up of 13 amino acids. Germline loops: CDR1 LNHDA, CDR2 SQIVND (reference sequence). Trimming took off 4 bases at V and 3 bases at J, with 10 bases between the two ends. The CDR3: CASSTTGIYEQYF. The CDR3, as DNA: TGTGCCAGTAGTACCACAGGGATCTACGAGCAGTACTTC.